Detailed here is one T cell receptor (beta chain). Its antigen remains unknown. Profiled with immunoSEQ multiplex PCR; TCRdb holds only in-frame clones, not every one. The sample lists about 91,000 clones; roughly 90% were seen once. This sample is drawn from a study of T cell responses to AZD1222 COVID-19 vaccine. General observations from the study: Two AZD1222 administrations were followed by greater Spike-specific TCR breadth and depth. The donors showed a predominance of white British ancestry and of females, with possible underestimation of clonal diversity. Seropositive at baseline were only 5 or 6 AZD1222 recipients. Every sample of the repertoires postdated the peak T cell response.

The germline V and J ends were trimmed by 6 bases and 5 bases, with 14 bases remaining between them. There are 13 residues in the CDR3. CDR1 is SGHNT and CDR2 is YYREEE in the germline V gene (reference sequence). The clonotype was recovered from an adult in good health. This specimen was peripheral blood, taken on day 0 of AZD1222 vaccination. The chain employs TRBV5-4 and TRBJ1-1; D may be TRBD1 (6 bases). The DNA of the CDR3 is TGTGCCAGCACCACAGGGATAGGAACTGAAGCTTTCTTT. Translated, it gives CASTTGIGTEAFF.